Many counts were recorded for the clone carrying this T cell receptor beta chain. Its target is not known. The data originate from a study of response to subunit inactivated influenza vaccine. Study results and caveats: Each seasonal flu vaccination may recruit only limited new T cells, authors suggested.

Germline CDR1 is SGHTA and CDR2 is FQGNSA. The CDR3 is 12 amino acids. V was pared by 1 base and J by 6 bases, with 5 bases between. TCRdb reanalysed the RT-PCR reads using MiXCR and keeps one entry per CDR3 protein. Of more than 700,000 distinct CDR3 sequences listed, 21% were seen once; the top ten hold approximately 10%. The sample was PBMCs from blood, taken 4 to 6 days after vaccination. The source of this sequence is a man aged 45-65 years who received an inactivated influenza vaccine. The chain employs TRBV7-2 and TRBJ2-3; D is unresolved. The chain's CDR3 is CASSLVEDTQYF. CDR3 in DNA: TGTGCCAGCAGCTTAGTTGAGGATACGCAGTATTTT.